The entry that follows covers one T cell receptor (beta chain) sequence. Its target is not known. The data derive from a study of cytomegalovirus exposure and HLA in healthy donors. Study overall: Later, an analysis reported that the 130 or so validation repertoires had used the same platform as the roughly 650 first-cohort repertoires.

Trimming took off 0 bases at V and 4 bases at J, with 7 bases between the two ends. Germline CDR1 and CDR2: GTSNPN and SVGIG (reference sequence). The CDR3 covers 13 residues. Only in-frame clones appear in the TCRdb table, and some are missing; sequencing was by immunoSEQ multiplex PCR. The sample shows 100,000 to 150,000 clones, under 90% of them seen only once. It was the 120-subject validation cohort, separate from the approximately 690-subject first cohort, to which the donors belonged. Study-wide results and caveats: The study listed 150 to 200 cytomegalovirus-associated TCR beta chains. Generally TCR sequences proved uncommon, though certain public TCRs appeared in numerous donors.

Input material: PBMCs. The receptor was isolated from a woman aged 18-35 years in good health and CMV-seronegative. The chain has TRBV30 and TRBJ1-5; D uncertain. CDR3 in amino acids: CAWSVLRNQPQHF. The DNA of the CDR3 is TGTGCCTGGAGTGTGTTGAGGAATCAGCCCCAGCATTTT.